These 15 T cell receptor beta chains were sequenced from one sample in a study of blood T cell repertoires in COVID-19. Repertoires were generated with immunoSEQ multiplex PCR, while TCRdb's copy carries only in-frame clones and drops some. The data show 70,000 or so clones, with around 80% seen just once and roughly 13% held by the top ten. Sequencing was done on a sample of peripheral blood. These receptors were collected from a man aged 50 to 59 with COVID-19, enrolled during active disease.

This clone was seen a few times. This chain links TRBV7-9 with TRBJ1-2, with a tentative D call TRBD1 (6 bases). CDR3 length equals 14 residues. Germline V CDR1 and CDR2: SEHNR, FQNEAQ (reference sequence). V was trimmed by 5 bases and J by 4 bases, leaving 14 bases between them. The DNA of the CDR3 is TGTGCCAGCAGCCAACCGACAGGATCCTATGGCTACACCTTC. This sequence encodes CASSQPTGSYGYTF.

This sequence joins TRBV6-5 and TRBJ1-2, with 7 bases identical to TRBD1. The junction had 1 base not matched to a gene; V was cut back by 6 bases and J by 3 bases. Looked up from germline, CDR1 is MNHEY and CDR2 is SVGAGI. The CDR3 contains 12 residues. DNA for the CDR3: TGTGCCAGCAGGCAGGGGGACTATGGCTACACCTTC. Its protein product is CASRQGDYGYTF.

The chain recombines TRBV6-1 with TRBJ2-1, with D perhaps matching TRBD1 (7 bases). The CDR3 runs 13 residues. Germline CDR1 and CDR2: MNHNS and SASEGT. V was cut by 2 bases and J by 15 bases, with 17 bases left in between. The CDR3 is CASSERGRGAGFF. The CDR3 DNA follows: TGTGCCAGCAGTGAAAGGGGGCGCGGGGCGGGGTTCTTC.

The chain is built from TRBV7-8 and TRBJ2-1; the D gene is possibly TRBD2 (7 bases). Germline assignment: CDR1 SGHVS and CDR2 FQNEAQ. This CDR3 spans 15 amino acids. V dropped 5 bases and J dropped 10 bases, with 21 bases sitting between them. This CDR3 reads CASSQGGGPPREQFF. CDR3 DNA: TGTGCCAGCAGCCAAGGGGGAGGGCCCCCCCGGGAGCAGTTCTTC.

The chain recombines TRBV6-2 or TRBV6-3 with TRBJ2-1; 9 nucleotides align to TRBD2. The germline CDR1 and CDR2 sequences are MNHEY and SVGEGT. This CDR3 contains 12 residues. V gave up 4 bases and J gave up 9 bases; unmatched junction bases: 1. CDR3 nucleotide sequence: TGTGCCAGCAGTTTACTAGCGGGTGAGCAGTTCTTC. Residues: CASSLLAGEQFF.

The V and J genes are TRBV15 and TRBJ2-1; tentative D call: TRBD2 (6 bases). Germline V CDR1 and CDR2: LNHNV, YYDKDF (reference sequence). Trimming cost V 1 base and J 5 bases, with 6 bases left between them. The CDR3 is 13 residues long. CDR3 sequence: CATSRGGDNEQFF. CDR3 coding DNA: TGTGCCACCAGCAGAGGGGGGGACAATGAGCAGTTCTTC. Combining the CDR3 with reference TRBV15 and TRBJ2-1 gives the whole variable domain DAMVIQNPRYQVTQFGKPVTLSCSQTLNHNVMYWYQQKSSQAPKLLFHYYDKDFNNEADTPDNFQSRRPNTSFCFLDIRSPGLGDTAMYLCATSRGGDNEQFFGPGTRLTVL.

The J gene is TRBJ2-7, the V gene TRBV2; D is possibly TRBD2 (5 bases). This CDR3 has 12 amino acids. Trimming left V 6 bases short and J 4 bases short, with 10 bases between. Germline CDR1 is SNHLY and CDR2 is FYNNEI. As DNA, the CDR3 is TGTGCCAGCAGAACCACTAGTTACGAGCAGTACTTC. Translated: CASRTTSYEQYF. The full variable domain, its missing parts supplied by reference TRBV2 and TRBJ2-7, is EPEVTQTPSHQVTQMGQEVILRCVPISNHLYFYWYRQILGQKVEFLVSFYNNEISEKSEIFDDQFSVERPDGSNFTLKIRSTKLEDSAMYFCASRTTSYEQYFGPGTRLTVT.

V is TRBV3-1 (or the pseudogene TRBV3-2) and J is TRBJ2-7; 11 positions match TRBD2. Unmatched junction bases numbered 4, after V lost 2 bases and J lost 4 bases. Germline loops: CDR1 LGHDT, CDR2 YNNKEL (reference sequence). This CDR3 contains 15 residues. This chain's CDR3 is CASSQLAGGSYEQYF. CDR3 bases: TGTGCCAGCAGCCAACTAGCGGGAGGTTCATACGAGCAGTACTTC.

The rearrangement joins TRBV6-5 to TRBJ1-2; a possible D gene is TRBD1 (6 bases). The CDR3 loop spans 13 amino acids. V lost 7 bases, J lost 8 bases, and 17 bases lay in between. From germline, CDR1 is MNHEY and CDR2 SVGAGI. CDR3 nucleotide sequence: TGTGCCAGCAAAAAGGGGGGGTCTCACGGCTACACCTTC. It specifies CASKKGGSHGYTF.

The chain combines TRBV5-4 with TRBJ2-1; 9 bases match TRBD2. J was trimmed by 8 bases and V by 0 bases; bases with no gene match: 15. CDR3 size: 18 residues. From germline, CDR1 is SGHNT and CDR2 YYREEE (reference sequence). The CDR3 loop is CASSLALMTSGSTDEQFF. CDR3 DNA: TGTGCCAGCAGCTTGGCCCTGATGACTAGCGGAAGTACCGATGAGCAGTTCTTC.

CDR3 bases: TGTGCCAGTAGCCCCTATGGGGCGAAAACCTATAGCAATCAGCCCCAGCATTTT. It codes for CASSPYGAKTYSNQPQHF. V usage is TRBV19 and J usage is TRBJ1-5; a possible D gene is TRBD1 (5 bases). With 6 bases removed from V and 0 bases from J, the gap between germline ends came to 21 bases. This CDR3 has 18 residues. Germline V gene lookup returns CDR1 LNHDA and CDR2 SQIVND (reference sequence). Filled out from reference TRBV19 and TRBJ1-5, the complete variable domain reads DGGITQSPKYLFRKEGQNVTLSCEQNLNHDAMYWYRQDPGQGLRLIYYSQIVNDFQKGDIAEGYSVSREKKESFPLTVTSAQKNPTAFYLCASSPYGAKTYSNQPQHFGDGTRLSIL.

This chain connects TRBV29-1 to TRBJ1-5; 8 nucleotides align to TRBD1. Germline V gives CDR1 SQVTM, CDR2 ANQGSEA. V shed 6 bases and J 7 bases; nucleotides not matched to a gene: 5. This CDR3 spans 12 amino acids. CDR3: CSVLGQGQPQHF. As DNA, the CDR3 is TGCAGCGTCCTAGGACAGGGACAGCCCCAGCATTTT.

V gene TRBV6-4 combines with J gene TRBJ2-3, with 7 bases lining up with TRBD2. In germline, CDR1 is MRHNA, CDR2 SNTAGT. Trimming took 3 bases from V and 0 from J; bases not matched to a gene: 3. The CDR3 is made up of 15 amino acids. DNA of the CDR3: TGTGCCAGCAGTGAAGGTAGCGGGAGCACAGATACGCAGTATTTT. Translated: CASSEGSGSTDTQYF.

V gene TRBV7-2 combines with J gene TRBJ1-6; D gene uncertain. The CDR3 loop spans 15 amino acids. V was pared by 5 bases and J by 3 bases, with 11 bases between. CDR1 and CDR2 (germline): SGHTA, FQGNSA. DNA for the CDR3: TGTGCCAGCAGCCCCACGAGTCTCTATAATTCACCCCTCCACTTT. Amino acids: CASSPTSLYNSPLHF.

The chain combines TRBV19 with TRBJ2-7; D unclear. Germline CDR1 reads LNHDA; CDR2 reads SQIVND (reference sequence). V lost 6 bases and J lost 0, with 9 bases in between. This CDR3 region has 13 residues. The DNA for the CDR3 is TGTGCCAGTAGCTTCTCGAGCTCCTACGAGCAGTACTTC. It encodes CASSFSSSYEQYF.